This T cell receptor beta chain was captured by sequencing in a study of OX40 agonist ivuxolimab in advanced cancers. The wider study: Cohort: approximately 79% men, mean age 60, aged about 20 to 90. Prior anti-PD-1, anti-PD-L1 or anti-CTLA-4 therapy did not bar entry, and less than 50% had some.

The repertoire was sequenced with immunoSEQ multiplex PCR; TCRdb's copy has only in-frame clones and lacks some. Among 40,000 to 55,000 clones, 84% were seen once, and the ten largest hold around 25%. A word on this clone: Its matching antigen is unknown.

The study, taken as a whole, reports: Expanded clones were, on average, more numerous in CD8+ T cells than in CD4+. Expansion of clones was among the lowest in partial responders at 0.1-3.0 mg/kg.

The V gene end was trimmed by 7 bases and the J gene end by 6 bases; junction bases not matched to a gene: 7. This CDR3 has 14 amino acids. The TCR sequence derives from an adult with an advanced solid tumor such as melanoma, head and neck, liver or kidney cancer. The source material was CD4+ or CD8+ T cells sorted from blood, sampled in a trial of the OX40 agonist ivuxolimab. The chain combines TRBV23-1 with TRBJ2-1; 9 bases match TRBD2. TRBV23-1 is an ORF, with its function uncertain. CDR3 in amino acids: CASTGGRGSNEQFF. Written as DNA, the CDR3 is TGCGCCAGCACGGGCGGGAGGGGAAGCAATGAGCAGTTCTTC.